This TCR beta chain was captured in a study of blood T cell repertoires in COVID-19. About the research overall: Acute and convalescent COVID-19 samples came from the United States, Italy and Spain.

Per germline, CDR1 SGHDT and CDR2 YYEEEE. The CDR3 has 15 residues. The V and J ends lost 1 base and 4 bases respectively, with 14 bases between them. Seattle patients were enrolled while actively infected and followed longitudinally. Per the authors' pipeline: Amplifying reference gene primers gave estimates of nucleated cell counts. The repertoire was sequenced with immunoSEQ multiplex PCR; TCRdb's copy has only in-frame clones and lacks some. V, J and clone size reflect that table, while D and trimming were determined from the DNA. Of roughly 100,000 clones listed, around 90% are singletons. Sequenced material: peripheral blood. The J gene is TRBJ1-1, the V gene TRBV5-6, with D possibly being TRBD1 (5 bases). The TCR sequence derives from a woman in her 50s with COVID-19, enrolled during active disease. CDR3 DNA sequence: TGTGCCAGCAGCTTGCCCGGAGGGGATCCCACTGAAGCTTTCTTT. Translated: CASSLPGGDPTEAFF.